The rows below give T cell receptor beta chains drawn from one sample of a study of T cells in Graves' hyperthyroidism and ophthalmopathy. TCRdb re-analysed the multiplex PCR reads in MiXCR, keeping a single row per CDR3 protein. The repertoire holds under 700,000 distinct CDR3 sequences, with approximately 15% as singletons. Sequencing used blood. The receptors come from a woman younger than 30 with Graves' hyperthyroidism. The conserved cysteine and the conserved F or W are not part of the CDR3 here. Each record gives: CDR3 protein, CDR3 length, clone size, V gene. Some rows have no size entry. The others give once, few or many, or a class for an expanded clone.

ASSLVLSRGPLDNEQF	16	many	TRBV11-2
ASRSGTGGLDEQY	13	few	TRBV7-9
ASSLVAAGGPYEQY	14	many	TRBV5-1
ASSIGPHYTEAF	12	.	TRBV4-3
ASSQGLQGVTEAF	13	many	TRBV4-1
ASSLEISGAREQY	13	many	TRBV12-3/TRBV12-4
ASSFAISYEQY	11	.	TRBV5-1
SALSRGNEQF	10	.	TRBV29-1
SASDGLSYGYT	11	many	TRBV20-1
SATRLAGSYEQY	12	few	TRBV20-1
ASETGTSGRYEQF	13	many	TRBV28
ASSSSLWTSGGAGEQY	16	many	TRBV7-2
AWDSGSGNEQF	11	many	TRBV30
ASTLLAVNQPQH	12	many	TRBV28
ASSFKEGMAEAF	12	.	TRBV18
ASSLGVGGTAGELF	14	.	TRBV28
ASSLAYGTGIYGYT	14	.	TRBV5-1
SVRDRGEQY	9	few	TRBV29-1
SANRDRVSYEQY	12	.	TRBV20-1
SARTSGGGGETQY	13	.	TRBV20-1
ASSAGGVAYNEQF	13	.	TRBV9
SARDFGGRAGPNTDTQY	17	.	TRBV20-1
ASTSRGGGSYEQY	13	many	TRBV6-1
ASNTGTRAYNEQF	13	few	TRBV2
ATSRAGQLNEKLF	13	few	TRBV15
ATSDFRDLPLRQF	13	.	TRBV24-1
ASSQTRERAETQY	13	.	TRBV3-1
ASSPTFGGGANEQF	14	few	TRBV18
ASSQRTGHSDTQY	13	many	TRBV3-1
ASSYPGLADTDTQY	14	few	TRBV6-2/TRBV6-3
ASSSYDRGGNEQF	13	few	TRBV27
ASSLTRDGAYEQY	13	many	TRBV7-2
AIRGGLNTGELF	12	.	TRBV10-3
ASSYSPGANYGYT	13	many	TRBV6-2/TRBV6-3
SASFGGAGEQF	11	few	TRBV20-1
SASNLEDRGYYELY	14	.	TRBV20-1
ASSFRTELSYEQY	13	many	TRBV12-3/TRBV12-4
ASSYGTHQETQY	12	few	TRBV5-4
ASSQVAGTDTGNTIY	15	.	TRBV3-1
ASSLGGIQETQY	12	many	TRBV7-2
ASGLVLITNNQETQY	15	many	TRBV12-5
SCPRKGTYNEQF	12	.	TRBV20-1
ASSDPGWETQY	11	.	TRBV25-1
SARNGGGQKTQY	12	.	TRBV20-1
SARETRFNEQF	11	many	TRBV20-1
ASSLGTGVGYT	11	once	TRBV7-9
ASSLSLPGSYNEQF	14	many	TRBV27
AWSGNTQY	8	few	TRBV30
ASSLGPSRNQPQH	13	many	TRBV7-2
ASSSIGTDTQY	11	few	TRBV7-9
ASSSGSSYNEQF	12	many	TRBV27
SASDNSYEQY	10	many	TRBV20-1
AISEGLARSEGWEQF	15	many	TRBV10-3
ASGDEAF	7	many	TRBV12-3/TRBV12-4
ASSQGTGASYEQY	13	.	TRBV4-3
ASSQETREDDGELF	14	few	TRBV3-1
ASSRFPNTGELF	12	.	TRBV28
ASSETTNPRDRGRGDPYEQY	20	few	TRBV10-1
SARDRGNDEQY	11	few	TRBV20-1